These 9 T cell receptor beta chains were all obtained from the same sample, sequenced in a study of control samples from healthy donors and cancer patients. Repertoires were generated with immunoSEQ multiplex PCR, while TCRdb's copy carries only in-frame clones and drops some. The sample records 26,000 or so clones, 91% being singletons. The sample was PBMCs. The receptors come from a man aged 50-60 years with lung cancer.

The rearrangement uses TRBV4-3 and TRBJ2-2, with 8 nucleotides matching TRBD1. This CDR3 region has 17 residues. Per germline, CDR1 LGHNA and CDR2 YSLEER. V was clipped by 1 base and J by 5 bases; unmatched bases: 9. The CDR3 coding sequence is TGCGCCAGCAGCCAAGGAGGTCAGGGGGCTGGTACCGGGGAGCTGTTTTTT. Protein product: CASSQGGQGAGTGELFF.

Comments on this clone: The junction departs from the called germline gene at one end, perhaps through a read error. This sequence joins TRBV3-1 (or the pseudogene TRBV3-2) and TRBJ2-2; D gene unclear. Germline V lookup: CDR1 LGHDT, CDR2 YNNKEL (reference sequence). The length of the CDR3 is 16 residues. The CDR3 nucleotides read TGTGCCAGCAGTCAAGCCTGGGCGGCGAACACCGGGGAGCTGTTTTTT. Protein product: CASSQAWAANTGELFF.

The chain couples TRBV5-4 to TRBJ2-2, with 7 bases matching TRBD1. Trimming took 1 base from V and 4 from J; bases not matched to a gene: 4. This CDR3 has 15 amino acids. Looked up from germline, CDR1 is SGHNT and CDR2 is YYREEE (reference sequence). Here the CDR3 reads CASSLRTGPTGELFF. The CDR3 bases are TGTGCCAGCAGCTTGCGGACAGGACCCACCGGGGAGCTGTTTTTT.

This chain joins TRBV5-4 and TRBJ2-1; no definite D call. V was trimmed by 0 bases and J by 0 bases, leaving 7 bases between them. CDR3 length equals 15 residues. CDR1 is SGHNT, CDR2 YYREEE, per germline (reference sequence). CDR3 loop: CASSLEMNSYNEQFF. CDR3 bases: TGTGCCAGCAGCTTGGAGATGAACTCCTACAATGAGCAGTTCTTC.

V usage is TRBV6-5 and J usage is TRBJ1-2; 12 positions match TRBD1. With V trimmed by 6 bases and J by 8 bases, 4 bases remained unmatched. The CDR3 sequence is 13 residues long. Germline loops: CDR1 MNHEY, CDR2 SVGAGI. The CDR3 DNA sequence: TGTGCCAGCAGGCCCGGGACAGGGGGCGGCTACACCTTC. Protein: CASRPGTGGGYTF.

This sequence joins TRBV18 and TRBJ2-2; D not certain. The CDR3 has 15 amino acids. V was shortened by 5 bases and J by 3 bases, with 13 bases between the two germline ends. Germline V CDR1 and CDR2: KGHSH, LQKENI. The CDR3 here is CASSSGESDTGELFF. DNA for the CDR3: TGTGCCAGCTCAAGTGGGGAATCGGACACCGGGGAGCTGTTTTTT.

J is TRBJ2-7 and V is TRBV10-3, with 7 positions matching TRBD1. Trimming removed 9 bases from V and 2 bases from J; junction bases left unmatched: 19. The CDR3 has 17 amino acids. Germline V gene lookup returns CDR1 ENHRY and CDR2 SYGVKD. Here the CDR3 reads CAITGQANSGTPYEQYF. CDR3 nucleotide sequence: TGTGCCATAACTGGACAGGCAAACTCGGGAACTCCCTACGAGCAGTACTTC.

The J gene is TRBJ2-3, the V gene TRBV15; no clear D. Germline V gene lookup returns CDR1 LNHNV and CDR2 YYDKDF (reference sequence). This CDR3 region has 15 residues. V was pared by 4 bases and J by 0 bases, with 11 bases between. CDR3 protein: CATSTSPESTDTQYF. CDR3 coding DNA: TGTGCCACCAGCACCAGCCCTGAGAGCACAGATACGCAGTATTTT.

The gene calls are TRBV9 and TRBJ2-5; 11 bases fit TRBD2. Looked up from germline, CDR1 is SGDLS and CDR2 is YYNGEE. J was trimmed by 2 bases and V by 3 bases; bases with no gene match: 6. There are 16 residues in the CDR3. CDR3 sequence reads: CASSAIASGGQETQYF. CDR3 sequence (DNA): TGTGCCAGCAGCGCAATTGCTAGCGGGGGGCAAGAGACCCAGTACTTC.